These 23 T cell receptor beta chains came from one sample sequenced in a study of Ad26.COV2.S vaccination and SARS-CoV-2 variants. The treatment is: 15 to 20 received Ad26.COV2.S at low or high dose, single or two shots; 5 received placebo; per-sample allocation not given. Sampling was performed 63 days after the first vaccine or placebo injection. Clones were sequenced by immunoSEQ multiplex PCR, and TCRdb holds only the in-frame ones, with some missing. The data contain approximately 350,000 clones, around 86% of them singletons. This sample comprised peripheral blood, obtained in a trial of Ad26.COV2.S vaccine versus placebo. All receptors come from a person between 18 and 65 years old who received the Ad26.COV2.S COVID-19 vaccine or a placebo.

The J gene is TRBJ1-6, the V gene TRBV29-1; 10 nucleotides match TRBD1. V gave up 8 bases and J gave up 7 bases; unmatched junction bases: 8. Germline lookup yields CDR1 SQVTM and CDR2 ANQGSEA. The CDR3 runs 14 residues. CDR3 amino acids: CSPHVGQGNSPLHF. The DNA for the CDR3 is TGCAGCCCCCACGTGGGACAGGGGAATTCACCCCTCCACTTT.

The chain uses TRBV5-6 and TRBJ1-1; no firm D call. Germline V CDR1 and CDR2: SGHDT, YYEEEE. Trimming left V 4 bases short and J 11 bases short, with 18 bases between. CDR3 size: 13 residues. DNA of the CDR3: TGTGCCAGCAGCCTCGGACCTCCCGCGTATGCTTTCTTT. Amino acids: CASSLGPPAYAFF.

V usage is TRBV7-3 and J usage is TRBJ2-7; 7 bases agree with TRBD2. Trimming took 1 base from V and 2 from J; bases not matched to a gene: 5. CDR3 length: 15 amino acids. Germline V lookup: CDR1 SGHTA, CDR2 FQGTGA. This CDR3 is CASSLIPGRAYEQYF. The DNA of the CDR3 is TGTGCCAGCAGCTTAATACCAGGGAGGGCCTACGAGCAGTACTTC.

Here the CDR3 reads CAWSGKDIGYF. The CDR3 nucleotides are TGTGCCTGGAGTGGAAAGGATATCGGGTATTTT. This chain uses TRBV30 with TRBJ2-3, with unresolved D. CDR1 is GTSNPN and CDR2 is SVGIG in the germline V gene (reference sequence). Between the trimmed V and J ends, which lost 1 base and 14 bases, there was a span of 13 bases. The CDR3 extends over 11 amino acids.

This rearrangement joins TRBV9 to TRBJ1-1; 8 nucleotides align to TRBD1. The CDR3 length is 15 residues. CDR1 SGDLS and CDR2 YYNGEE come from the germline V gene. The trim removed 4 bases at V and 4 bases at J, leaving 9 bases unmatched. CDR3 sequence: CASSSSRGLGTEAFF. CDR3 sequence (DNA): TGTGCCAGCAGCTCCTCCAGGGGGCTGGGCACTGAAGCTTTCTTT.

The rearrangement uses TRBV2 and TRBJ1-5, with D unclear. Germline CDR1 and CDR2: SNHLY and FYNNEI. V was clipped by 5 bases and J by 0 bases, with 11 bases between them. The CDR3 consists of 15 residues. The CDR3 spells CASSLTKNSNQPQHF. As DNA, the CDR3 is TGTGCCAGCAGTCTGACAAAGAATAGCAATCAGCCCCAGCATTTT.

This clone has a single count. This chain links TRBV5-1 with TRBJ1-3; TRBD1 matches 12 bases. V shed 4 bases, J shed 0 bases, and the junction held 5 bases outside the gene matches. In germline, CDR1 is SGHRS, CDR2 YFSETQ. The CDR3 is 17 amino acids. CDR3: CASSEGTGGSSGNTIYF. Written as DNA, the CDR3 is TGCGCCAGCAGCGAAGGGACAGGGGGCAGCTCTGGAAACACCATATATTTT.

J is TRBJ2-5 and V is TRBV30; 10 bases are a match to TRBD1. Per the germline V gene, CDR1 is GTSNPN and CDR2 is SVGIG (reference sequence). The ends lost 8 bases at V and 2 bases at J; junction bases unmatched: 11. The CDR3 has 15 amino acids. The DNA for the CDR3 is TGTGCCACAGCCAGACAGGGGGCTCTACAAGAGACCCAGTACTTC. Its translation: CATARQGALQETQYF.

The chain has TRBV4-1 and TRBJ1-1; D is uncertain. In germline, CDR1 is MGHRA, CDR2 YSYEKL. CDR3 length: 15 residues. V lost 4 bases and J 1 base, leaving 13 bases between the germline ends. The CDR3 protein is CASSPPTAKNTEAFF. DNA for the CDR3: TGCGCCAGCAGCCCCCCAACGGCCAAGAACACTGAAGCTTTCTTT.

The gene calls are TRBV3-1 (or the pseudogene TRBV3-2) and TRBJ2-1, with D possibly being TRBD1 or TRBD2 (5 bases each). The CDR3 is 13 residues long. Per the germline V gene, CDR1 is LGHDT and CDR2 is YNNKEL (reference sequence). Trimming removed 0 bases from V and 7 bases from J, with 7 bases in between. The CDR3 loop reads CASSQEGENEQFF. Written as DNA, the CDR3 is TGTGCCAGCAGCCAAGAGGGGGAGAATGAGCAGTTCTTC.

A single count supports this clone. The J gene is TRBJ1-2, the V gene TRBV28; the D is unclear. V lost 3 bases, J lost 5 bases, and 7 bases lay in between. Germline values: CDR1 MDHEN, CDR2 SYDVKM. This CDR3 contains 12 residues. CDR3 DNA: TGTGCCAGCAGTTTGGCAAAATATGGCTACACCTTC. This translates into CASSLAKYGYTF.

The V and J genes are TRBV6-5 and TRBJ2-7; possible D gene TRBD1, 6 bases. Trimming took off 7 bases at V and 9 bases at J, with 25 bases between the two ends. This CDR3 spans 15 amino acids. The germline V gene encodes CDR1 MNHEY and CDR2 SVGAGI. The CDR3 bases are TGTGCCAGCACCAAATCCCAGTGGACAGTCCTCGGGCAGTACTTC. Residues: CASTKSQWTVLGQYF.

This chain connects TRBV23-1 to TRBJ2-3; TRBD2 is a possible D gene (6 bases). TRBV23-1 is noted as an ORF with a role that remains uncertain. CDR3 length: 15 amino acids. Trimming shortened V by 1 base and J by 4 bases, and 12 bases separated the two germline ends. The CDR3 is CASSQFPGEADTQYF. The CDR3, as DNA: TGCGCCAGCAGTCAATTTCCGGGGGAGGCAGATACGCAGTATTTT.

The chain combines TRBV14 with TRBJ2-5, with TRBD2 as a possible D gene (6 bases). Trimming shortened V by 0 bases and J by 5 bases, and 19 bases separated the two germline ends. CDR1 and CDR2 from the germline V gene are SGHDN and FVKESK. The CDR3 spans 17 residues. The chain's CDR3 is CASSQERGGGYAETQYF. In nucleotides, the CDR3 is TGTGCCAGCAGCCAAGAGAGGGGAGGAGGGTATGCGGAGACCCAGTACTTC.

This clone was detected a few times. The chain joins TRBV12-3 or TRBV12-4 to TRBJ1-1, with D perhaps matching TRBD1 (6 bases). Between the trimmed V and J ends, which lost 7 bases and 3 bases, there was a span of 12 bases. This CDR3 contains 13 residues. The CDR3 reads CASKANRDTEAFF. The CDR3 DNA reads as TGTGCCAGCAAGGCCAACAGGGACACTGAAGCTTTCTTT.

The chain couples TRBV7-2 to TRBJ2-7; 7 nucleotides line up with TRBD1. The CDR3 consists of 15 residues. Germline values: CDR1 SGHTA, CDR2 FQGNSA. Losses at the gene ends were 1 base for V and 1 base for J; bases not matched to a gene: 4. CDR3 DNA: TGTGCCAGCAGCTTAGGGGGACAGAGATCCTACGAGCAGTACTTC. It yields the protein CASSLGGQRSYEQYF. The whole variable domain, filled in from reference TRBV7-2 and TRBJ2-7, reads GAGVSQSPSNKVTEKGKDVELRCDPISGHTALYWYRQSLGQGLEFLIYFQGNSAPDKSGLPSDRFSAERTGGSVSTLTIQRTQQEDSAVYLCASSLGGQRSYEQYFGPGTRLTVT.

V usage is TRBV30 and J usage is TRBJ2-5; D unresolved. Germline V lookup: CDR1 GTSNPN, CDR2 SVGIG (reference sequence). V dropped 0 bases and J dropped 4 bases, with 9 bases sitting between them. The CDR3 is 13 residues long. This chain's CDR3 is CAWSVLSGETQYF. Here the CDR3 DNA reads TGTGCCTGGAGTGTACTCAGTGGAGAGACCCAGTACTTC.

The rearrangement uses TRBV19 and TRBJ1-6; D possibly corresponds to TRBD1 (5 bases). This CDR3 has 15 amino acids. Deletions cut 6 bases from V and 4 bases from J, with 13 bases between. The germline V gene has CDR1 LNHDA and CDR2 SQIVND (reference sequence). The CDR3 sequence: CASSLRQSYNSPLHF. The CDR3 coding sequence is TGTGCCAGTAGCCTAAGACAGTCATATAATTCACCCCTCCACTTT.

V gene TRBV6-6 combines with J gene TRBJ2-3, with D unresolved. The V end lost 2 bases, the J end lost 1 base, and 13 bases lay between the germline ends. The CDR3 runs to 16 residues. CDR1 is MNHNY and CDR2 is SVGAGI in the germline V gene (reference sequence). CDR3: CASSYRLGTGTDTQYF. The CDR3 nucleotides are TGTGCCAGCAGTTACCGGCTGGGTACGGGCACAGATACGCAGTATTTT.

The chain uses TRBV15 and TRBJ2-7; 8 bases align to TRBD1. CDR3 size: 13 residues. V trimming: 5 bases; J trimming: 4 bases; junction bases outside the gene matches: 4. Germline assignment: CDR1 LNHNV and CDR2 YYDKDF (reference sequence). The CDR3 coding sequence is TGTGCCACCAGCTTGGACAGGGTATACGAGCAGTACTTC. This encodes CATSLDRVYEQYF.

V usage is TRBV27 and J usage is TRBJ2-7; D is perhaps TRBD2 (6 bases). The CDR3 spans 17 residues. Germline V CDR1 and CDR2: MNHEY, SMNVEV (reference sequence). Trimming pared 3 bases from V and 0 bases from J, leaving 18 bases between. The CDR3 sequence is CASSFAGGRQSSYEQYF. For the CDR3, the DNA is TGTGCCAGCAGTTTTGCCGGGGGACGTCAGAGCTCCTACGAGCAGTACTTC.

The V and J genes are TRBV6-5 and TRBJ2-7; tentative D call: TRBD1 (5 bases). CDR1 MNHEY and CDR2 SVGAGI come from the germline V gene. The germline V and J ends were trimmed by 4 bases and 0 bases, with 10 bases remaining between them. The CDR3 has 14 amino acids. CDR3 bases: TGTGCCAGCAGTTGGGGCGGAAACTCCTACGAGCAGTACTTC. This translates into CASSWGGNSYEQYF.

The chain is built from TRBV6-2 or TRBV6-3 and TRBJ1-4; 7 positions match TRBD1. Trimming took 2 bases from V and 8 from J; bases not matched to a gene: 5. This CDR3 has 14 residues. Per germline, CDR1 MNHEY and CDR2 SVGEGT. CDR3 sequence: CASSYIGGWEKLFF. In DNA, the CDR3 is TGTGCCAGCAGTTACATAGGGGGCTGGGAAAAACTGTTTTTT.